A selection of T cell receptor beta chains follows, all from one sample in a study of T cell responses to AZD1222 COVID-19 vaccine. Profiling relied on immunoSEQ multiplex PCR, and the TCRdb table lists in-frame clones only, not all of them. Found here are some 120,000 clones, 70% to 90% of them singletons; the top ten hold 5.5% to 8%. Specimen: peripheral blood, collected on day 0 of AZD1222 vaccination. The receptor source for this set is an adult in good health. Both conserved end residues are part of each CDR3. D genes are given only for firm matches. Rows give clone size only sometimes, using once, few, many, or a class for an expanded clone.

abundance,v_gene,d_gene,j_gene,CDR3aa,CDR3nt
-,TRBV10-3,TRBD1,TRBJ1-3,CAISDPRQGLDTIYF,TGTGCCATCAGTGATCCCAGACAGGGATTGGACACCATATATTTT
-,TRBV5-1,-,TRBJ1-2,CASSAGQMGFYGYTF,TGCGCCAGCAGCGCTGGACAGATGGGATTTTATGGCTACACCTTC
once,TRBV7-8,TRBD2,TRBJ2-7,CASSPPTSGGHYEQYF,TGTGCCAGCAGCCCACCTACTAGCGGGGGCCATTACGAGCAGTACTTC
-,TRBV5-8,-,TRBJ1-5,CASSHGQPQHF,TGTGCCAGCAGCCACGGTCAGCCCCAGCATTTT
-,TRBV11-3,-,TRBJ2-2,CASSLGWPANTGELFF,TGTGCCAGCAGCTTAGGATGGCCGGCGAACACCGGGGAGCTGTTTTTT
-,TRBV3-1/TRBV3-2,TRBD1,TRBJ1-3,CASSQAGGIAGNTIYF,TGTGCCAGCAGCCAAGCAGGGGGCATCGCTGGAAACACCATATATTTT
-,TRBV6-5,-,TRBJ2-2,CASSPRETGELFF,TGTGCCAGCAGCCCCCGGGAAACCGGGGAGCTGTTTTTT
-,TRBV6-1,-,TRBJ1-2,CASSEDGQRPRGYTF,TGTGCCAGCAGTGAGGATGGACAGCGGCCGCGTGGCTACACCTTC
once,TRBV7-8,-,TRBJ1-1,CASSSGLGAFF,TGTGCCAGCAGCTCCGGTCTCGGGGCTTTCTTT
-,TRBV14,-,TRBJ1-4,CASSQDPRFEKLFF,TGTGCCAGCAGCCAAGATCCCAGGTTCGAAAAACTGTTTTTT
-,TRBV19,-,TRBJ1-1,CASSIFSNAEAFF,TGTGCCAGTAGTATTTTCAGTAACGCTGAAGCTTTCTTT
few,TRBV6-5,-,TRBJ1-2,CASADTNYGYTF,TGTGCCAGCGCGGACACAAACTATGGCTACACCTTC
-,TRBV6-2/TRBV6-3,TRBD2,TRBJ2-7,CASSYSGTYEQYF,TGTGCCAGCAGTTACAGCGGGACCTACGAGCAGTACTTC
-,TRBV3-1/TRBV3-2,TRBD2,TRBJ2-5,CASSYRGVQETQYF,TGTGCCAGCAGCTACCGGGGGGTTCAAGAGACCCAGTACTTC
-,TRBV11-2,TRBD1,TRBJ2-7,CASSQIRGGGPYEQYF,TGTGCCAGCAGCCAGATCAGAGGGGGCGGCCCCTACGAGCAGTACTTC
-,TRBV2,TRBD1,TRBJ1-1,CASRLRGLNTEAFF,TGTGCCAGCAGACTCAGGGGGTTGAACACTGAAGCTTTCTTT
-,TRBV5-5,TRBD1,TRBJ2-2,CASSTGQGPNTGELFF,TGTGCCAGCAGCACGGGACAGGGCCCGAACACCGGGGAGCTGTTTTTT
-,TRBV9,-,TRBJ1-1,CASSVGPRQNTEAFF,TGTGCCAGCAGCGTCGGTCCCAGACAGAACACTGAAGCTTTCTTT
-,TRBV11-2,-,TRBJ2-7,CASRQPQGSYEQYF,TGTGCCAGCAGGCAACCGCAGGGATCCTACGAGCAGTACTTC
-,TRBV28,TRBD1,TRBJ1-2,CASSLSGSGGASGYTF,TGTGCCAGCAGTTTAAGCGGTTCAGGGGGCGCCTCTGGCTACACCTTC
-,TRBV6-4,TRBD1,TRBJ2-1,CASSPGQGYNEQFF,TGTGCCAGCAGCCCCGGACAGGGCTACAATGAGCAGTTCTTC
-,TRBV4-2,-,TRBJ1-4,CASSQDEGFLANEKLFF,TGTGCCAGCAGCCAAGATGAGGGATTCCTGGCTAATGAAAAACTGTTTTTT
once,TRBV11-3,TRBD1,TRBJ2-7,CASSLMGGQGTYEQYF,TGTGCCAGCAGCTTAATGGGGGGACAGGGGACCTACGAGCAGTACTTC
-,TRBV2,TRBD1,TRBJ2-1,CASRADRVNEQFF,TGTGCCAGCAGGGCCGACAGGGTCAATGAGCAGTTCTTC
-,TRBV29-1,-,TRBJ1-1,CSVGGQSEAFF,TGCAGCGTGGGAGGACAATCTGAAGCTTTCTTT
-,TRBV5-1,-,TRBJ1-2,CASSSVRGGYGYTF,TGCGCCAGCAGCTCGGTCAGGGGAGGTTATGGCTACACCTTC
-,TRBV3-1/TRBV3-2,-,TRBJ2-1,CASSQVSLGQFF,TGTGCCAGCAGCCAAGTATCACTGGGGCAGTTCTTC
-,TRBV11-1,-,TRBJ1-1,CASSINTEAFF,TGTGCCAGCAGCATCAACACTGAAGCTTTCTTT
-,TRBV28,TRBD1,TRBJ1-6,CASSPWTQGTGVLQSPLHF,TGTGCCAGCAGCCCTTGGACCCAAGGAACAGGGGTCTTACAATCACCCCTCCACTTT
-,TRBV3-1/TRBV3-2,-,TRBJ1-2,CASTQGGGYYGYTF,TGTGCCAGCACCCAAGGGGGGGGCTACTATGGCTACACCTTC
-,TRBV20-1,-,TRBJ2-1,CSARGGFF,TGCAGTGCTAGAGGGGGGTTCTTC
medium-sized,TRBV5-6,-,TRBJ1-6,CASSLRHPDNSPLHF,TGTGCCAGCAGCTTGCGGCATCCTGATAATTCACCCCTCCACTTT
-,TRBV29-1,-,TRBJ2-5,CSVVMNQETQYF,TGCAGCGTTGTAATGAACCAAGAGACCCAGTACTTC
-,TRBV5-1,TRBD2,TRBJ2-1,CASSSGLAGGLVYEQFF,TGCGCCAGCAGCTCGGGACTAGCGGGGGGTTTAGTATATGAGCAGTTCTTC
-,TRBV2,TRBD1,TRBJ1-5,CASSERGAGGFSSYNQPQHF,TGTGCCAGCAGTGAAAGGGGGGCAGGGGGATTTTCCTCATACAATCAGCCCCAGCATTTT
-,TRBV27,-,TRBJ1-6,CASSFLTFFSLHF,TGTGCCAGCAGTTTTTTAACGTTTTTTTCCCTCCACTTT
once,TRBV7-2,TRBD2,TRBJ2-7,CASSLGAGGQSSYEQYF,TGTGCCAGCAGCTTAGGAGCGGGGGGGCAAAGCTCCTACGAGCAGTACTTC
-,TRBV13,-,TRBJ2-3,CASSHPGTASTDTQYF,TGTGCCAGCAGCCATCCCGGGACGGCTAGCACAGATACGCAGTATTTT
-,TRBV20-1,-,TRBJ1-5,CSASGGGQPQHF,TGCAGTGCTAGTGGGGGCGGTCAGCCCCAGCATTTT
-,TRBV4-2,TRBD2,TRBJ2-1,CASSAESGGAGNEQFF,TGTGCCAGCAGCGCAGAAAGCGGGGGGGCTGGGAATGAGCAGTTCTTC
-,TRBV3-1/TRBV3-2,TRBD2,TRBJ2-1,CASSSSSGAYNEQFF,TGTGCCAGCAGCAGTTCTAGCGGGGCTTACAATGAGCAGTTCTTC
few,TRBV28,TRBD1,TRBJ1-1,CASSLGTGLTFF,TGTGCCAGCAGTTTAGGGACAGGGCTTACTTTCTTT
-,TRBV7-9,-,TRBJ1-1,CASTFGDGEAFF,TGTGCCAGCACCTTTGGGGACGGTGAAGCTTTCTTT
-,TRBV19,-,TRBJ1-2,CASTPSSHSYGYTF,TGTGCCAGTACTCCCTCTAGTCACAGCTATGGCTACACCTTC
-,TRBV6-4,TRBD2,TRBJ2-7,CASSPSGGPGEQYF,TGTGCCAGCAGTCCAAGCGGGGGGCCGGGCGAGCAGTACTTC